The 17 T cell receptor beta chains in this list originate from one sample, sequenced in a study of T cell responses to AZD1222 COVID-19 vaccine. The table came from immunoSEQ multiplex PCR; TCRdb's copy has only in-frame clones and leaves some out. The sample records around 100,000 clones, 90% being singletons. The sequences come from peripheral blood, collected on day 0 of AZD1222 vaccination. These receptors all stem from an adult in good health.

The chain couples TRBV4-2 to TRBJ2-5; 8 nucleotides align to TRBD2. With 4 bases clipped from V and 5 bases from J, the junction kept 3 bases outside the gene matches. The CDR3 runs to 13 residues. Germline V gives CDR1 LGHNA, CDR2 YNFKEQ. CDR3 residues: CASSRVAGETQYF. Written as DNA, the CDR3 is TGTGCCAGCAGCCGGGTAGCGGGGGAGACCCAGTACTTC.

This chain uses TRBV5-1 with TRBJ2-3; TRBD2 aligns across 7 bases. Germline assignment: CDR1 SGHRS and CDR2 YFSETQ. V shed 4 bases and J 0 bases; nucleotides not matched to a gene: 2. This CDR3 is 14 amino acids long. The CDR3 loop is CASSLSGSTDTQYF. The CDR3, as DNA: TGCGCCAGCAGCCTTAGCGGGAGCACAGATACGCAGTATTTT.

The sample holds a few counts of this clone. This sequence joins TRBV12-3 or TRBV12-4 and TRBJ1-2, with 7 bases lining up with TRBD1. This CDR3 has 13 amino acids. Germline trimming cut 0 bases from V and 8 bases from J; bases unmatched to any gene: 3. The CDR3 reads CASSLATGSGYTF. The CDR3 nucleotides are TGTGCCAGCAGTTTAGCGACAGGGTCCGGCTACACCTTC.

A single count supports this clone. The chain uses TRBV19 and TRBJ1-1; D perhaps matches TRBD1 (5 bases). V lost 4 bases and J 7 bases, leaving 13 bases between the germline ends. The CDR3 has 13 amino acids. Germline values: CDR1 LNHDA, CDR2 SQIVND (reference sequence). DNA of the CDR3: TGTGCCAGTAGTACGTGGGGGGGACTTGAAGCTTTCTTT. Its translation is CASSTWGGLEAFF. Based on the CDR3 plus reference TRBV19 and TRBJ1-1, the full variable domain is DGGITQSPKYLFRKEGQNVTLSCEQNLNHDAMYWYRQDPGQGLRLIYYSQIVNDFQKGDIAEGYSVSREKKESFPLTVTSAQKNPTAFYLCASSTWGGLEAFFGQGTRLTVV.

V usage is TRBV5-1 and J usage is TRBJ1-2, with TRBD1 matching over 11 bases. Germline CDR1 is SGHRS and CDR2 is YFSETQ. The CDR3 totals 14 residues. V dropped 3 bases and J dropped 7; count of bases not matched to a gene: 5. CDR3 coding DNA: TGCGCCAGCAGCTATGGACAGGGGGCGGGTGGCTACACCTTC. This encodes CASSYGQGAGGYTF.

The chain recombines TRBV14 with TRBJ2-2, with 8 bases lining up with TRBD1. The V segment lost 0 bases and the J segment 6 bases; nucleotides outside the gene matches: 18. The CDR3 contains 20 residues. The V gene's germline CDR1 is SGHDN and CDR2 FVKESK. The CDR3 is CASSQERDSGQGLLAGELFF. CDR3 bases: TGTGCCAGCAGCCAAGAACGCGACTCAGGACAGGGCTTATTGGCCGGGGAGCTGTTTTTT. Supplemented by reference TRBV14 and TRBJ2-2, the full variable domain reads EAGVTQFPSHSVIEKGQTVTLRCDPISGHDNLYWYRRVMGKEIKFLLHFVKESKQDESGMPNNRFLAERTGGTYSTLKVQPAELEDSGVYFCASSQERDSGQGLLAGELFFGEGSRLTVL.

This chain connects TRBV5-8 to TRBJ1-1, with 8 positions matching TRBD1. The germline CDR1 and CDR2 sequences are SGHTS and YDEGEE. The length of the CDR3 is 14 residues. The junction had 7 bases not matched to a gene; V was cut back by 5 bases and J by 4 bases. The CDR3 sequence: CASRVTGGGTEAFF. The CDR3, as DNA: TGTGCCAGCAGGGTAACAGGGGGAGGCACTGAAGCTTTCTTT.

V is TRBV6-5 and J is TRBJ1-1; D perhaps matches TRBD1 (5 bases). The CDR3 is 14 residues long. Trimming took 5 bases from V and 4 from J, leaving 14 bases between them. CDR1 is MNHEY and CDR2 is SVGAGI in the germline V gene. The chain's CDR3 is CASSPSGGVTEAFF. CDR3 bases: TGTGCCAGCAGTCCTTCGGGAGGGGTCACTGAAGCTTTCTTT.

The rearrangement joins TRBV4-2 to TRBJ2-2; 9 bases match TRBD2. The V gene end was trimmed by 0 bases and the J gene end by 6 bases; junction bases not matched to a gene: 2. CDR1 is LGHNA, CDR2 YNFKEQ, per germline. CDR3 length: 15 amino acids. In DNA form, the CDR3 reads TGTGCCAGCAGCCAAGATGGCGGGGGGGCCGGGGAGCTGTTTTTT. Translation: CASSQDGGGAGELFF.

The rearrangement links TRBV5-5 to TRBJ1-2; the match to TRBD1 covers 8 bases. CDR1 SGHKS and CDR2 YYEKEE come from the germline V gene (reference sequence). The CDR3 loop spans 15 amino acids. The V segment lost 0 bases and the J segment 3 bases; nucleotides outside the gene matches: 4. The CDR3: CASSLGQGRDYGYTF. In DNA, the CDR3 is TGTGCCAGCAGCTTGGGACAGGGGCGGGACTATGGCTACACCTTC. The entire variable domain, with the rest obtained from reference TRBV5-5 and TRBJ1-2, is as follows: DAGVTQSPTHLIKTRGQQVTLRCSPISGHKSVSWYQQVLGQGPQFIFQYYEKEERGRGNFPDRFSARQFPNYSSELNVNALLLGDSALYLCASSLGQGRDYGYTFGSGTRLTVV.

The genes are TRBV27 and TRBJ1-1; D is unclear. The V end was cut by 6 bases, the J end by 3 bases, with 8 bases between. Germline CDR1 reads MNHEY; CDR2 reads SMNVEV (reference sequence). The CDR3 is made up of 12 amino acids. The CDR3 sequence: CASRSPDTEAFF. The CDR3 region has the DNA TGTGCCAGCAGATCGCCGGACACTGAAGCTTTCTTT.

The V gene is TRBV5-1, the J gene TRBJ2-7; D gene uncertain. In germline, CDR1 is SGHRS, CDR2 YFSETQ. Trimming left V 2 bases short and J 7 bases short, with 13 bases between. This CDR3 is 13 amino acids long. The CDR3 spells CASSFQPGLEQYF. The CDR3 region has the DNA TGCGCCAGCAGCTTCCAACCAGGTCTGGAGCAGTACTTC.

The CDR3 DNA reads as TGCGCCAGCAGCCAGCGTGAACAGGGGTTAGTTCCCTACGAGCAGTACTTC. Translation gives CASSQREQGLVPYEQYF. The chain carries TRBV4-1 and TRBJ2-7; 7 bases are a match to TRBD1. CDR3 length equals 17 residues. Trimming took 3 bases from V and 2 from J; bases not matched to a gene: 13. CDR1 MGHRA and CDR2 YSYEKL come from the germline V gene.

The genes are TRBV3-1 (or the pseudogene TRBV3-2) and TRBJ2-3, with unresolved D. The CDR3 runs to 13 residues. The ends were cut back, 4 bases at V and 5 bases at J, with 10 bases in the middle. The germline CDR1 and CDR2 sequences are LGHDT and YNNKEL (reference sequence). CDR3 region: CASSRETVDTQYF. For the CDR3, the DNA is TGTGCCAGCAGCCGAGAAACGGTAGATACGCAGTATTTT.

The V gene is TRBV25-1, the J gene TRBJ2-5, with 9 bases that match TRBD2. J gave up 5 bases and V 6 bases, and 19 bases lay outside the gene matches. Germline lookup yields CDR1 MGHDK and CDR2 SYGVNS. This CDR3 region has 18 residues. The CDR3 reads CASSRGSRGGELMETQYF. Written as DNA, the CDR3 is TGTGCCAGCAGCCGGGGATCCCGCGGGGGGGAACTAATGGAGACCCAGTACTTC.

The chain couples TRBV27 to TRBJ2-7; D uncertain. The CDR3 runs 11 residues. V was pared by 4 bases and J by 0 bases, with 1 base between. The germline V gene has CDR1 MNHEY and CDR2 SMNVEV (reference sequence). In nucleotides, the CDR3 is TGTGCCAGCAGTTCCTCCTACGAGCAGTACTTC. Protein product: CASSSSYEQYF.

The chain combines TRBV12-3 or TRBV12-4 with TRBJ2-7; tentative D call: TRBD1 (5 bases). V lost 3 bases and J lost 3, with 9 bases in between. CDR3 length: 13 residues. CDR3 nucleotides: TGTGCCAGCAGTTTGGGGCCGCTCTACGAGCAGTACTTC. It translates to CASSLGPLYEQYF.